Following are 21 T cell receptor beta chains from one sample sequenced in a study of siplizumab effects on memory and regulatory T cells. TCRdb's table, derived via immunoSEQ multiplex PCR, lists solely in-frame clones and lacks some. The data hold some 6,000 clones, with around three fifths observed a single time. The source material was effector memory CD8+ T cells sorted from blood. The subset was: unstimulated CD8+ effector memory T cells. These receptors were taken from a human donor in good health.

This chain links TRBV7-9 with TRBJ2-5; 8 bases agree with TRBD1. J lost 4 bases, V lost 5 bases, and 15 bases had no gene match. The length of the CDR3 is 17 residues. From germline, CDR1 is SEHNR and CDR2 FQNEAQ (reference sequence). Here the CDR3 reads CASSPRSGQGKGETQYF. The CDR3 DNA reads TGTGCCAGCAGCCCTCGGTCTGGACAGGGAAAGGGAGAGACCCAGTACTTC.

CDR3 bases: TGTGCCAGCAGCGTAGGTGCGGCCTCGACCGGCGAGCAGTACTTC. This gives the protein CASSVGAASTGEQYF. The chain links TRBV9 to TRBJ2-7, with D unresolved. CDR3 size: 15 residues. Trimming pared 0 bases from V and 6 bases from J, leaving 16 bases between. Germline V CDR1 and CDR2: SGDLS, YYNGEE.

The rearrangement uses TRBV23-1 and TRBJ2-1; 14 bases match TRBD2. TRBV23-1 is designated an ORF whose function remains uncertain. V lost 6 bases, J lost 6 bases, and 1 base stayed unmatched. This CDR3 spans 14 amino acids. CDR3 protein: CASRTSGGANEQFF. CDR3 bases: TGCGCCAGCAGGACTAGCGGGGGGGCCAATGAGCAGTTCTTC.

The CDR3, as DNA: TGTGCCAGCAGCTCGGGGGGGTTCTACAATGAGCAGTTCTTC. It specifies CASSSGGFYNEQFF. The chain links TRBV5-6 to TRBJ2-1, with 8 bases lining up with TRBD2. The CDR3 spans 14 residues. Germline V lookup: CDR1 SGHDT, CDR2 YYEEEE. Unmatched junction bases numbered 2, after V lost 3 bases and J lost 3 bases.

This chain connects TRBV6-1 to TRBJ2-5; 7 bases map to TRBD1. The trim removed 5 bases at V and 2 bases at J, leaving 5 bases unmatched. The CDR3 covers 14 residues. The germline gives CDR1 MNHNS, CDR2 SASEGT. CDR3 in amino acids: CASSSGTAQETQYF. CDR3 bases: TGTGCCAGCAGTTCAGGGACAGCTCAAGAGACCCAGTACTTC.

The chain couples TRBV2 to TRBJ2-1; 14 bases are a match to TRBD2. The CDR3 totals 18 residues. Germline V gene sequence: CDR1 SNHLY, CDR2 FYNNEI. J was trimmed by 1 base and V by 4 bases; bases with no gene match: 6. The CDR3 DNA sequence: TGTGCCAGCAGTGCCTGGACTAGCGGGGGGCTTTCCTACAATGAGCAGTTCTTC. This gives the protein CASSAWTSGGLSYNEQFF. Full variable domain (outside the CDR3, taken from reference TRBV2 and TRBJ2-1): EPEVTQTPSHQVTQMGQEVILRCVPISNHLYFYWYRQILGQKVEFLVSFYNNEISEKSEIFDDQFSVERPDGSNFTLKIRSTKLEDSAMYFCASSAWTSGGLSYNEQFFGPGTRLTVL.

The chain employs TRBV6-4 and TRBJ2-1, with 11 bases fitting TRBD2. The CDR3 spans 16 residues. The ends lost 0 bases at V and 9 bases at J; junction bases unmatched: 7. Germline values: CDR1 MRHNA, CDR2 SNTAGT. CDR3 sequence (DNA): TGTGCCAGCAGTGACTCTGGTAGCGGGGGGGCGGTTGAGCAGTTCTTC. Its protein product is CASSDSGSGGAVEQFF.

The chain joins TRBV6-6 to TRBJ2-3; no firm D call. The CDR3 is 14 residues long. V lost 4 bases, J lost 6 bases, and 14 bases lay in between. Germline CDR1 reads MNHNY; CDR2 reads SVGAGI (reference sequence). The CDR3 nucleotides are TGTGCCAGCAGTTTGATCAGCCAGCTTGATACGCAGTATTTT. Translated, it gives CASSLISQLDTQYF.

The CDR3 is CASSQLAGDTQYF. CDR3 DNA sequence: TGTGCCAGCAGCCAGTTAGCAGGTGATACGCAGTATTTT. The chain has TRBV7-7 and TRBJ2-3; the D is unclear. The V gene lost 5 bases and the J gene lost 6 bases, with 12 bases spanning the gap. Per the germline V gene, CDR1 is SSHAT and CDR2 is FNYEAQ (reference sequence). The CDR3 extends over 13 amino acids.

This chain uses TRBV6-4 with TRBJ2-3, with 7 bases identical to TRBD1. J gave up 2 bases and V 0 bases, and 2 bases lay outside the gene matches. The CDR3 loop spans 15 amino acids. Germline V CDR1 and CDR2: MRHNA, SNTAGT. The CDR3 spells CASSDSGQNTDTQYF. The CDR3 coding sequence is TGTGCCAGCAGTGACTCGGGACAGAACACAGATACGCAGTATTTT.

The CDR3 DNA reads as TGCGCCAGCAGCCAAGATAGGGAAGTCTCACCCCTCCACTTT. This sequence encodes CASSQDREVSPLHF. The rearrangement uses TRBV4-3 and TRBJ1-6; no reliable D call. This CDR3 contains 14 residues. V was pared by 0 bases and J by 10 bases, with 10 bases between. Germline V lookup: CDR1 LGHNA, CDR2 YSLEER.

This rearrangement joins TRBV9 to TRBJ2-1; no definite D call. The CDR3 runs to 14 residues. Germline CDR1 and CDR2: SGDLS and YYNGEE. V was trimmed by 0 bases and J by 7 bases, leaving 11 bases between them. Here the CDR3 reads CASSVGDAANEQFF. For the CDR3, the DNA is TGTGCCAGCAGCGTAGGGGATGCGGCAAATGAGCAGTTCTTC.

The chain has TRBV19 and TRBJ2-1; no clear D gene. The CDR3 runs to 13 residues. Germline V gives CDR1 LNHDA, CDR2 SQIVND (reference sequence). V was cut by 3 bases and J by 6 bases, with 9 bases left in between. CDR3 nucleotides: TGTGCCAGTAGTATTCAAGGTCCCAATGAGCAGTTCTTC. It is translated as CASSIQGPNEQFF.

The CDR3 sequence is CASGQGNQPQHF. The CDR3 DNA reads as TGTGCCAGCGGACAGGGCAATCAGCCCCAGCATTTT. V gene TRBV6-1 combines with J gene TRBJ1-5; 7 bases are shared with TRBD1. Trimming at V came to 8 bases and at J to 2 bases, leaving 0 bases not matched to a gene. Per the germline V gene, CDR1 is MNHNS and CDR2 is SASEGT. CDR3 size: 12 residues.

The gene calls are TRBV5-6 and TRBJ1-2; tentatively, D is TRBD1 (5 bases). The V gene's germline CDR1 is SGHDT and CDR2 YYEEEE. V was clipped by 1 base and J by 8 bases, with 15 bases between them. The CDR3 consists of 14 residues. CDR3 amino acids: CASSLYGQGHGYTF. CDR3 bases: TGTGCCAGCAGCTTGTACGGTCAGGGCCACGGCTACACCTTC.

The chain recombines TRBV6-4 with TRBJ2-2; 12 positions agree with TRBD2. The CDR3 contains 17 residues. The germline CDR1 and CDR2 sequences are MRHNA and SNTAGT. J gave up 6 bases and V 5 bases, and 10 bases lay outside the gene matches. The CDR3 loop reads CASSLTSGGSGPGELFF. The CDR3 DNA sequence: TGTGCCAGCAGTCTGACTAGCGGGGGCTCTGGGCCCGGGGAGCTGTTTTTT.

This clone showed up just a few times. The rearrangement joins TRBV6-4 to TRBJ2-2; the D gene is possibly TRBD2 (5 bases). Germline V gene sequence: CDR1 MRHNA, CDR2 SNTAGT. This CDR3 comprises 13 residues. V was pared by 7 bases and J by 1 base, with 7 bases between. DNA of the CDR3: TGTGCCAGCACAGGAGGGAACACCGGGGAGCTGTTTTTT. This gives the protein CASTGGNTGELFF.

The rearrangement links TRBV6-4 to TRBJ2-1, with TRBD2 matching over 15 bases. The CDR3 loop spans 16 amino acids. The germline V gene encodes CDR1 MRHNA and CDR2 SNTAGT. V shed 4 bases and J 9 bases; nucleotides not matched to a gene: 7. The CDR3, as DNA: TGTGCCAGCAGTGCGGGACTAGCGGGGGGTATCGGTGAGCAGTTCTTC. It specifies CASSAGLAGGIGEQFF.

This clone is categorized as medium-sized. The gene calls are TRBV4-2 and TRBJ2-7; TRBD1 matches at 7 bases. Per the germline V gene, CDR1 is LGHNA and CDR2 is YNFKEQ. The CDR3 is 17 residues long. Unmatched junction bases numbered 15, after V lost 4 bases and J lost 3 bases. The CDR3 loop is CASSPRGPEMASYEQYF. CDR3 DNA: TGTGCCAGCAGCCCTAGGGGGCCGGAGATGGCTAGCTACGAGCAGTACTTC.

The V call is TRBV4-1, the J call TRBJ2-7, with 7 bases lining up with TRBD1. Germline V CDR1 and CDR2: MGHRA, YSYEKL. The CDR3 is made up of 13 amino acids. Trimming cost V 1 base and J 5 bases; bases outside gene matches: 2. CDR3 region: CASSQGTGNEQYF. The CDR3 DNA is TGCGCCAGCAGCCAAGGGACAGGCAACGAGCAGTACTTC.

In nucleotides, the CDR3 is TGTGCCAGCAGCTTAGTTTGGCTAGCGGGGGGGCGCACAGATACGCAGTATTTT. It is translated as CASSLVWLAGGRTDTQYF. V is TRBV7-2 and J is TRBJ2-3, with 12 positions matching TRBD2. Germline CDR1 is SGHTA and CDR2 is FQGNSA. This CDR3 is 18 amino acids long. V was clipped by 1 base and J by 1 base; unmatched bases: 6. Looking up the rest from reference TRBV7-2 and TRBJ2-3 gives the full variable domain: GAGVSQSPSNKVTEKGKDVELRCDPISGHTALYWYRQSLGQGLEFLIYFQGNSAPDKSGLPSDRFSAERTGGSVSTLTIQRTQQEDSAVYLCASSLVWLAGGRTDTQYFGPGTRLTVL.